Listed here are 8 T cell receptor beta chains from one sample, sequenced in a study of cytomegalovirus exposure and HLA in healthy donors. PCR involved 60 Vbeta and 13 Jbeta primers. Sequencing used immunoSEQ multiplex PCR; TCRdb keeps in-frame clones, though not all of them. The data hold about 160,000 clones, with about 88% observed a single time. Sequences were obtained from PBMCs. These receptors were obtained from a man younger than 35 in good health and CMV-seropositive.

This chain connects TRBV9 to TRBJ2-4; a weak D match, TRBD2 (6 bases). Germline-derived CDR1 and CDR2 are SGDLS and YYNGEE. V shed 6 bases and J shed 6 bases, with 13 bases lying between them. The CDR3 is made up of 13 amino acids. DNA of the CDR3: TGTGCCAGCAACCGGGGGTCGGGAAACATTCAGTACTTC. It codes for CASNRGSGNIQYF.

CDR3 amino acids: CASSYGQGGSPLHF. In DNA, the CDR3 is TGTGCCAGCAGTTACGGGCAGGGTGGGTCACCCCTCCACTTT. The rearrangement links TRBV6-6 to TRBJ1-6; D possibly corresponds to TRBD1 (5 bases). The V end was cut by 2 bases, the J end by 10 bases, with 12 bases between. The CDR3 totals 14 residues. Germline lookup yields CDR1 MNHNY and CDR2 SVGAGI (reference sequence).

J is TRBJ2-7 and V is TRBV15; 8 bases line up with TRBD1. Looked up from germline, CDR1 is LNHNV and CDR2 is YYDKDF (reference sequence). CDR3 length equals 15 residues. The junction had 12 bases not matched to a gene; V was cut back by 9 bases and J by 2 bases. The CDR3 DNA reads TGTGCCACGAGGCAAGACAGGGGCACCGCCTACGAGCAGTACTTC. It codes for CATRQDRGTAYEQYF.

The rearrangement uses TRBV7-2 and TRBJ2-7, with a possible D match to TRBD1 (7 bases). CDR3 length equals 17 residues. Germline V gene sequence: CDR1 SGHTA, CDR2 FQGNSA. Trimming removed 2 bases at V and 4 bases at J, with 21 bases between. This CDR3 is CASSLSGGGLDRYEQYF. As DNA, the CDR3 is TGTGCCAGCAGCTTATCCGGAGGGGGCCTTGATCGGTACGAGCAGTACTTC.

The chain employs TRBV27 and TRBJ2-5, with D maybe TRBD1 (6 bases). The CDR3 is 18 amino acids. V was trimmed by 2 bases and J by 4 bases, leaving 23 bases between them. CDR1 is MNHEY and CDR2 is SMNVEV in the germline V gene (reference sequence). In DNA form, the CDR3 reads TGTGCCAGCAGTTTAACCCGACAGGCTGGGGCAACCAGAGAGACCCAGTACTTC. Translation: CASSLTRQAGATRETQYF.

This rearrangement joins TRBV11-3 to TRBJ2-3; D is unresolved. With 1 base removed from V and 2 bases from J, the gap between germline ends came to 4 bases. There are 13 residues in the CDR3. The V gene's germline CDR1 is SGHNT and CDR2 YENEEA. This CDR3 reads CASSLALTDTQYF. The CDR3 DNA sequence: TGTGCCAGCAGCTTAGCCCTCACAGATACGCAGTATTTT.

The CDR3 reads CASSAGTKALTQYF. As DNA, the CDR3 is TGTGCCAGCAGCGCTGGGACTAAAGCCCTTACGCAGTATTTT. This sequence joins TRBV7-9 and TRBJ2-3; 7 bases line up with TRBD2. Per the germline V gene, CDR1 is SEHNR and CDR2 is FQNEAQ (reference sequence). The V gene end was trimmed by 5 bases and the J gene end by 8 bases; junction bases not matched to a gene: 10. This CDR3 region has 14 residues.

The chain employs TRBV6-1 and TRBJ2-5, with 9 bases that match TRBD1. Germline-derived CDR1 and CDR2 are MNHNS and SASEGT. V gave up 2 bases and J gave up 1 base; unmatched junction bases: 8. The CDR3 totals 17 residues. CDR3: CASSELGDRDFQETQYF. CDR3 coding DNA: TGTGCCAGCAGTGAATTGGGGGACAGGGATTTCCAAGAGACCCAGTACTTC.